The 27 T cell receptor beta chains presented below share a single source sample, sequenced in a study of CD8 T cells in ankylosing spondylitis. TCRdb used MiXCR to reprocess the 5' RACE reads, holding one entry per CDR3 protein. The sample lists approximately 35,000 distinct CDR3 sequences; approximately 9.9% were seen once. Input material: synovial fluid, either unsorted or a sorted T cell fraction (not recorded which). The receptors were gathered from a male donor with ankylosing spondylitis.

The chain is built from TRBV24-1 and TRBJ2-5; TRBD1 agrees at 8 bases. Germline trimming cut 6 bases from V and 5 bases from J; bases unmatched to any gene: 13. This CDR3 spans 16 amino acids. Germline lookup yields CDR1 KGHDR and CDR2 SFDVKD. This CDR3 reads CATSTNDRGVRETQYF. Here the CDR3 DNA reads TGTGCCACCAGTACCAACGACAGGGGCGTTCGGGAGACCCAGTACTTC.

The chain carries TRBV2 and TRBJ1-1, with D tentatively TRBD1 (5 bases). CDR3 length: 14 amino acids. Germline CDR1 is SNHLY and CDR2 is FYNNEI. V was cut by 6 bases and J by 3 bases, with 14 bases left in between. The CDR3 DNA follows: TGTGCCAGCAGACCAACGAGGGGTGACACTGAAGCTTTCTTT. It yields the protein CASRPTRGDTEAFF.

This clonotype was counted a few times. The chain links TRBV7-8 to TRBJ2-1, with 7 bases lining up with TRBD2. Germline V lookup: CDR1 SGHVS, CDR2 FQNEAQ. With V trimmed by 2 bases and J by 4 bases, 5 bases remained unmatched. There are 15 residues in the CDR3. The CDR3 region has the DNA TGTGCCAGCAGCTTACGGCTAGCGGAATACAATGAGCAGTTCTTC. This codes for CASSLRLAEYNEQFF.

A remark on this clonotype: The conserved final phenylalanine or tryptophan is absent from the CDR3, which likely points to a read error. The gene calls are TRBV2 and TRBJ2-5; 10 bases line up with TRBD2. With 6 bases clipped from V and 2 bases from J, the junction kept 15 bases outside the gene matches. Looked up from germline, CDR1 is SNHLY and CDR2 is FYNNEI. The CDR3 sequence is 18 residues long. CDR3 loop: CASRMGRLAGDRQETQYL. CDR3 nucleotide sequence: TGTGCCAGCAGGATGGGAAGGCTAGCGGGAGACAGACAAGAGACCCAGTACTTA.

The gene calls are TRBV20-1 and TRBJ1-5; the D gene is possibly TRBD1 (6 bases). Trimming removed 3 bases from V and 2 bases from J, with 11 bases in between. Germline lookup yields CDR1 DFQATT and CDR2 SNEGSKA (reference sequence). This CDR3 comprises 14 residues. CDR3 bases: TGCAGTGCTAGCAGGGGAGGGGGCAATCAGCCCCAGCATTTT. Residues: CSASRGGGNQPQHF.

This chain uses TRBV2 with TRBJ1-2, with D unclear. From germline, CDR1 is SNHLY and CDR2 FYNNEI. The CDR3 has 15 residues. V was trimmed by 3 bases and J by 5 bases, leaving 16 bases between them. CDR3 sequence reads: CASSDSSSPPYGYTF. The CDR3 nucleotides read TGTGCCAGCAGTGACTCGAGCAGCCCTCCTTATGGCTACACCTTC. The full variable domain, its missing parts supplied by reference TRBV2 and TRBJ1-2, is EPEVTQTPSHQVTQMGQEVILRCVPISNHLYFYWYRQILGQKVEFLVSFYNNEISEKSEIFDDQFSVERPDGSNFTLKIRSTKLEDSAMYFCASSDSSSPPYGYTFGSGTRLTVV.

The table lists this clonotype with many counts. The rearrangement links TRBV7-9 to TRBJ2-7; weak D call: TRBD2 (5 bases). Deletions cut 7 bases from V and 5 bases from J, with 12 bases between. The CDR3 has 12 amino acids. Germline CDR1 reads SEHNR; CDR2 reads FQNEAQ (reference sequence). The CDR3 nucleotides read TGTGCCAGCACGGAGGATCCCCACGAGCAGTACTTC. It encodes CASTEDPHEQYF.

The chain has TRBV4-1 and TRBJ1-4; maybe TRBD1 (6 bases). The germline gives CDR1 MGHRA, CDR2 YSYEKL. Trimming stripped 1 base from V and 6 bases from J, with 24 bases between. The CDR3 is 19 amino acids. The CDR3: CASSQAFRGVPSGDEKLFF. Here the CDR3 DNA reads TGCGCCAGCAGCCAAGCATTCAGGGGAGTACCTTCCGGGGATGAAAAACTGTTTTTT.

This clonotype was detected ten times or more. V is TRBV28 and J is TRBJ1-2; the match to TRBD1 covers 7 bases. The CDR3 is 13 amino acids. V was clipped by 3 bases and J by 6 bases; unmatched bases: 4. CDR1 and CDR2 (germline): MDHEN, SYDVKM. CDR3 coding DNA: TGTGCCAGCAGTTTTTTCGACAGGGATGGCTACACCTTC. Amino acid sequence: CASSFFDRDGYTF.

The V and J genes are TRBV10-3 and TRBJ2-1; D is undetermined. Germline loops: CDR1 ENHRY, CDR2 SYGVKD. CDR3 size: 14 residues. With 7 bases removed from V and 9 bases from J, the gap between germline ends came to 19 bases. CDR3 region: CAITRNGENSEQFF. In DNA, the CDR3 is TGTGCCATCACTAGGAATGGTGAGAACAGTGAGCAGTTCTTC.

This clonotype was seen repeatedly, ten times or more. The CDR3 DNA is TGTGCCAGCAGTCCCCAGGTGGTCGGCACAGATACGCAGTATTTT. Translation gives CASSPQVVGTDTQYF. The chain uses TRBV28 and TRBJ2-3; no reliable D call. The germline CDR1 and CDR2 sequences are MDHEN and SYDVKM. CDR3 length: 15 amino acids. V was shortened by 5 bases and J by 1 base, with 13 bases between the two germline ends.

The chain combines TRBV9 with TRBJ2-7, with D unresolved. Germline values: CDR1 SGDLS, CDR2 YYNGEE. The CDR3 contains 13 residues. V shed 0 bases and J shed 6 bases, with 10 bases lying between them. The CDR3 region has the DNA TGTGCCAGCAGCGTAGAGATACTGGGCGAGCAGTACTTC. Residues: CASSVEILGEQYF.

This chain links TRBV19 with TRBJ2-3; D uncertain. CDR3 length: 15 amino acids. V was clipped by 6 bases and J by 0 bases, with 13 bases between them. CDR1 is LNHDA and CDR2 is SQIVND in the germline V gene (reference sequence). This chain's CDR3 is CASRSGVASTDTQYF. CDR3 in DNA: TGTGCCAGTAGGTCTGGAGTGGCGAGCACAGATACGCAGTATTTT. Combining the CDR3 with reference TRBV19 and TRBJ2-3 gives the whole variable domain DGGITQSPKYLFRKEGQNVTLSCEQNLNHDAMYWYRQDPGQGLRLIYYSQIVNDFQKGDIAEGYSVSREKKESFPLTVTSAQKNPTAFYLCASRSGVASTDTQYFGPGTRLTVL.

This clonotype came up many times. The gene calls are TRBV20-1 and TRBJ1-1; 7 bases align to TRBD1. The germline CDR1 and CDR2 sequences are DFQATT and SNEGSKA (reference sequence). J was trimmed by 4 bases and V by 0 bases; bases with no gene match: 8. This CDR3 spans 15 amino acids. CDR3 nucleotide sequence: TGCAGTGCTAGAGATGGGAGGACAGGAGGCACTGAAGCTTTCTTT. Protein sequence: CSARDGRTGGTEAFF.

This clonotype showed up just a few times. The chain links TRBV6-5 to TRBJ1-5; D might be TRBD1 (5 bases). The ends were cut back, 1 base at V and 2 bases at J, with 12 bases in the middle. The CDR3 totals 16 residues. Germline V gene data show CDR1 as MNHEY and CDR2 as SVGAGI. The CDR3 bases are TGTGCCAGCAGTTACTTGGGGCAGGGCGGCAATCAGCCCCAGCATTTT. This codes for CASSYLGQGGNQPQHF.

This clonotype has more than one count but fewer than ten. The chain joins TRBV28 to TRBJ1-2; a possible D gene is TRBD1 (5 bases). V was pared by 6 bases and J by 2 bases, with 7 bases between. CDR3 length: 12 amino acids. CDR1 is MDHEN and CDR2 is SYDVKM in the germline V gene. The CDR3 bases are TGTGCCAGCAGGTCAGGGAACTATGGCTACACCTTC. Amino acids: CASRSGNYGYTF.

This clonotype has only a few counts. The chain joins TRBV7-6 to TRBJ2-3; 8 nucleotides match TRBD1. The CDR3 consists of 15 residues. Germline CDR1 reads SGHVS; CDR2 reads FNYEAQ. V dropped 5 bases and J dropped 5; count of bases not matched to a gene: 9. CDR3 region: CASSPGQGQQDTQYF. CDR3 sequence (DNA): TGTGCCAGCAGCCCCGGACAGGGTCAACAAGATACGCAGTATTTT.

A few counts support this clonotype. The V gene is TRBV27, the J gene TRBJ1-1; perhaps TRBD1 as D (5 bases). The CDR3 has 14 residues. Germline lookup yields CDR1 MNHEY and CDR2 SMNVEV (reference sequence). Trimming shortened V by 5 bases and J by 2 bases, and 12 bases separated the two germline ends. This chain's CDR3 is CASSAGGPNTEAFF. As DNA, the CDR3 is TGTGCCAGCAGTGCTGGGGGTCCTAACACTGAAGCTTTCTTT.

This clonotype was counted a few times. This CDR3 is CASSLLGQAYNEQFF. Here the CDR3 DNA reads TGTGCCAGCAGTTTATTGGGGCAGGCGTACAATGAGCAGTTCTTC. The gene calls are TRBV28 and TRBJ2-1, with a possible D match to TRBD1 (5 bases). Germline V gene lookup returns CDR1 MDHEN and CDR2 SYDVKM. CDR3 length: 15 residues. V dropped 1 base and J dropped 4 bases, with 11 bases sitting between them.

In this sample, this clonotype turned up many times. The rearrangement links TRBV12-3 or TRBV12-4 to TRBJ2-7, with 8 bases identical to TRBD1. This CDR3 is built from 12 residues. Trimming at V came to 6 bases and at J to 4 bases, leaving 2 bases not matched to a gene. CDR3 coding DNA: TGTGCCAGCAGCAGGGGGCCATACGAGCAGTACTTC. Translation: CASSRGPYEQYF.

In its sample, this clonotype was seen a few times. V is TRBV5-5 and J is TRBJ1-2; TRBD1 is a possible D gene (5 bases). Trimming took off 3 bases at V and 4 bases at J, with 13 bases between the two ends. Germline V CDR1 and CDR2: SGHKS, YYEKEE (reference sequence). The CDR3 has 14 amino acids. The CDR3 DNA is TGTGCCAGCAGCTCTGGGGCAGGACGCTATGGCTACACCTTC. This sequence encodes CASSSGAGRYGYTF.

The chain recombines TRBV6-1 with TRBJ2-3; 8 bases fit TRBD1. Trimming removed 5 bases from V and 4 bases from J; junction bases left unmatched: 11. The CDR3 is 16 residues long. Germline CDR1 MNHNS, CDR2 SASEGT. As DNA, the CDR3 is TGTGCCAGCAGTCCCGGACAGGGAGGTCCACCAGATACGCAGTATTTT. As protein: CASSPGQGGPPDTQYF.

There are many counts of this clonotype. The gene calls are TRBV4-3 and TRBJ2-3, with D unclear. From germline, CDR1 is LGHNA and CDR2 YSLEER. The CDR3 spans 15 residues. V was clipped by 1 base and J by 0 bases, with 8 bases between them. CDR3 nucleotides: TGCGCCAGCAGCCAAGCAGTATCTAGCACAGATACGCAGTATTTT. This sequence encodes CASSQAVSSTDTQYF.

The gene calls are TRBV19 and TRBJ2-1, with D possibly matching TRBD1 (5 bases). Trimming shortened V by 5 bases and J by 8 bases, and 16 bases separated the two germline ends. This CDR3 has 14 residues. Germline assignment: CDR1 LNHDA and CDR2 SQIVND (reference sequence). In DNA form, the CDR3 reads TGTGCCAGTAGTCAACCGGACACATCGGATGAGCAGTTCTTC. Protein: CASSQPDTSDEQFF.

This clonotype is termed large (0.1 to 1%). The V gene is TRBV20-1, the J gene TRBJ1-1; 8 bases fit TRBD1. J lost 7 bases, V lost 6 bases, and 7 bases had no gene match. Looked up from germline, CDR1 is DFQATT and CDR2 is SNEGSKA (reference sequence). The CDR3 runs 12 residues. CDR3 nucleotides: TGCAGTGCAGATCCAGGGGGCCGTGAAGCTTTCTTT. Protein sequence: CSADPGGREAFF.

The rearrangement uses TRBV11-2 and TRBJ1-2; D not certain. Germline V gives CDR1 SGHAT, CDR2 FQNNGV. The CDR3 length is 11 residues. The germline V and J ends were trimmed by 5 bases and 8 bases, with 9 bases remaining between them. The CDR3 region is CASSAPGGYTF. CDR3 nucleotide sequence: TGTGCCAGCAGCGCACCTGGGGGCTACACCTTC.

Remarks on this clonotype: A much bigger clone sits one base away, suggesting this may be a read error. The chain recombines TRBV28 with TRBJ1-1; D is unresolved. CDR3 length: 15 amino acids. Germline V gives CDR1 MDHEN, CDR2 SYDVKM. In DNA, the CDR3 is TGTACCAGCAGTTTTAGGGTATCGGGGATTACTGAAGCTTTCTTT. Its protein is CTSSFRVSGITEAFF.